This T cell receptor (beta chain) was identified in a study of CD8+CD57+ T cells in acquired aplastic anemia. Overall study context: DNA per sorted CD4+ or CD8+ sample ranged 0.2 to 27.4 ug, averaging approximately 3.1 ug. There were roughly 9.8 million reads, on average, for CD4+ cells from healthy donors.

This CDR3 is built from 15 residues. Germline CDR1 is SGDLS and CDR2 is YYNGEE. V was shortened by 0 bases and J by 7 bases, with 13 bases between the two germline ends. Genomic DNA was employed as the template in profiling TCR beta VDJ and CDR3. One entry per CDR3 protein, called by TCRdb with MiXCR from the reads. The table records hundreds of thousands of distinct CDR3 sequences, approximately 70% of them present only once. Overall study findings and caveats: For CD8+ Simpson's diversity, patients and controls showed no significant difference.

This clonotype was detected ten times or more. Its antigen is unknown. This rearrangement joins TRBV9 to TRBJ2-2; maybe TRBD1 (5 bases). Sequencing was performed on sorted CD4+, CD8+, or CD8+CD57+ T cells (not recorded which) from PBMCs. The origin of this receptor is a human donor in good health, serving as a control. CDR3 protein: CASSVGTPGDGELFF. CDR3 DNA: TGTGCCAGCAGCGTAGGGACACCCGGTGACGGGGAGCTGTTTTTT.